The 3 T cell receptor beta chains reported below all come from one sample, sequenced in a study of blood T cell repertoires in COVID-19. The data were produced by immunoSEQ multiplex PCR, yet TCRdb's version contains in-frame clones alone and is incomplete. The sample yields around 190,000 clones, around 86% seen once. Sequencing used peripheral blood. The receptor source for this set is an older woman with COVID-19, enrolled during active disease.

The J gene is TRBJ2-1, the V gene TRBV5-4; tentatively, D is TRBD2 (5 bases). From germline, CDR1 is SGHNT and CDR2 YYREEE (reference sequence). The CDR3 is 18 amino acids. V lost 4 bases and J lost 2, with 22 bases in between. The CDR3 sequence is CASSSDPLGVGPYNEQFF. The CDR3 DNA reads TGTGCCAGCAGCAGTGATCCTTTGGGAGTAGGGCCCTACAATGAGCAGTTCTTC. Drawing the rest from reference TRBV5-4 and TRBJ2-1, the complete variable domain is ETGVTQSPTHLIKTRGQQVTLRCSSQSGHNTVSWYQQALGQGPQFIFQYYREEENGRGNFPPRFSGLQFPNYSSELNVNALELDDSALYLCASSSDPLGVGPYNEQFFGPGTRLTVL.

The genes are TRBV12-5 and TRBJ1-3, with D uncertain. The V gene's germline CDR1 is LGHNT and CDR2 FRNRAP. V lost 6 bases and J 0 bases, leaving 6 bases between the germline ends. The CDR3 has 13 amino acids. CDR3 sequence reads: CASGLSSGNTIYF. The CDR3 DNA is TGTGCTAGTGGACTTAGCTCTGGAAACACCATATATTTT.

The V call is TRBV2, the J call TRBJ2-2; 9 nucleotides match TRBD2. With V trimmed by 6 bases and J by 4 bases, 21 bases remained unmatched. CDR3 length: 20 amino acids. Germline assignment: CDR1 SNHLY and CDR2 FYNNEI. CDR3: CASSERGLAQYYEGTGELFF. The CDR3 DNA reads TGTGCCAGCAGCGAAAGGGGACTAGCCCAATATTACGAGGGCACCGGGGAGCTGTTTTTT. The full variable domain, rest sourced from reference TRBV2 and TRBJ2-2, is EPEVTQTPSHQVTQMGQEVILRCVPISNHLYFYWYRQILGQKVEFLVSFYNNEISEKSEIFDDQFSVERPDGSNFTLKIRSTKLEDSAMYFCASSERGLAQYYEGTGELFFGEGSRLTVL.